The 8 T cell receptor beta chains presented below share a single source sample, sequenced in a study of T cell repertoires in cytomegalovirus infection. These receptors' antigens are unknown. Each CDR3 protein is one row after TCRdb ran MiXCR on the reads. The sample lists roughly 500,000 distinct CDR3 sequences, roughly 46% occurring once. Material: cultured PBMCs, obtained from culture after CMV antigen stimulation. The receptors shown here come from a human donor in good health (CMV status not recorded). Some clones in this sample may be carry-over from other donors' samples.

This sequence joins TRBV20-1 and TRBJ2-2, with 8 bases lining up with TRBD1. CDR1 is DFQATT and CDR2 is SNEGSKA in the germline V gene (reference sequence). Losses at the gene ends were 5 bases for V and 7 bases for J; bases not matched to a gene: 6. CDR3 length: 13 amino acids. CDR3 sequence: CSAGRTGIGELFF. Here the CDR3 DNA reads TGCAGTGCTGGACGGACAGGGATCGGGGAGCTGTTTTTT.

This clonotype was observed a single time. V gene TRBV11-2 combines with J gene TRBJ2-1; D call uncertain. Germline V gene sequence: CDR1 SGHAT, CDR2 FQNNGV. The V end was cut by 0 bases, the J end by 4 bases, with 10 bases between. The CDR3 has 15 residues. The CDR3 reads CASSLDLWVYNEQFF. CDR3 coding DNA: TGTGCCAGCAGCTTAGATCTATGGGTTTACAATGAGCAGTTCTTC.

The genes are TRBV7-8 and TRBJ2-1; D possibly corresponds to TRBD2 (6 bases). CDR1 and CDR2 from the germline V gene are SGHVS and FQNEAQ. Trimming removed 6 bases from V and 9 bases from J, with 12 bases in between. This CDR3 has 12 amino acids. CDR3 in DNA: TGTGCCAGCAGTTCCCGGGGGTCTGAGCAGTTCTTC. It specifies CASSSRGSEQFF.

This chain connects TRBV12-3 or TRBV12-4 to TRBJ2-4; the match to TRBD2 covers 13 bases. The CDR3 is 14 residues long. J lost 9 bases, V lost 5 bases, and 4 bases had no gene match. The CDR3 DNA is TGTGCCAGCAGTCTCGGACTAGCGGGAGTCATTCAGTACTTC. Amino acid sequence: CASSLGLAGVIQYF.

This CDR3 reads CASSFFRSSGELFF. CDR3 nucleotide sequence: TGTGCCAGCAGTTTCTTTAGGAGTTCCGGGGAGCTGTTTTTT. The chain uses TRBV12-3 or TRBV12-4 and TRBJ2-2; the D is unclear. The CDR3 is 14 residues long. V was cut by 3 bases and J by 6 bases, with 11 bases left in between.

The chain couples TRBV6-6 to TRBJ2-5; 12 bases align to TRBD2. The J segment lost 3 bases and the V segment lost 0 bases, leaving 8 bases of the junction unmatched. CDR1 and CDR2 from the germline V gene are MNHNY and SVGAGI (reference sequence). CDR3 size: 18 residues. The CDR3 loop is CASSYSRKLAGGEETQYF. CDR3 DNA: TGTGCCAGCAGTTACTCGCGGAAACTAGCGGGAGGAGAAGAGACCCAGTACTTC.

The J gene is TRBJ2-7, the V gene TRBV7-2; D unclear. V lost 3 bases, J lost 7 bases, and 16 bases lay in between. This CDR3 has 14 amino acids. The germline gives CDR1 SGHTA, CDR2 FQGNSA. The CDR3 spells CASSLLARTGEQYF. CDR3 coding DNA: TGTGCCAGCAGCTTGTTAGCCCGGACGGGTGAGCAGTACTTC.

This clonotype was seen many times. The chain uses TRBV7-2 and TRBJ1-6, with no clear D. Deletions cut 0 bases from V and 10 bases from J, with 7 bases between. Germline CDR1 and CDR2: SGHTA and FQGNSA. The CDR3 is 13 amino acids. The CDR3 region has the DNA TGTGCCAGCAGCTTAGCGTTTGGGTCACCCCTCCACTTT. Translation: CASSLAFGSPLHF.